A single sample gave rise to the 25 T cell receptor beta chains below, sequenced in a study of T-cell memory formation after mild COVID-19. MiXCR, run by TCRdb on the 5' RACE reads, gives a single entry per CDR3 protein. Here the sample spans 450,000 to 700,000 distinct CDR3 sequences, about 20% being singletons. Sequenced sample: PBMCs or a T cell subset sorted from them (not recorded which). All receptors come from an adult woman who had mild COVID-19 (a few samples of this study predate the infection). Cell type and time point are not known.

This chain connects TRBV9 to TRBJ2-7, with D maybe TRBD2 (6 bases). With 3 bases removed from V and 4 bases from J, the gap between germline ends came to 14 bases. Germline assignment: CDR1 SGDLS and CDR2 YYNGEE. This CDR3 contains 14 residues. CDR3 residues: CASSAERAPYEQYF. CDR3 bases: TGTGCCAGCAGCGCCGAGCGGGCGCCGTACGAGCAGTACTTC.

This clonotype was picked up many times. The chain recombines TRBV20-1 with TRBJ2-3, with 14 bases that match TRBD2. The CDR3 is 16 amino acids. V trimming: 1 base; J trimming: 5 bases; junction bases outside the gene matches: 5. CDR1 and CDR2 (germline): DFQATT, SNEGSKA (reference sequence). The CDR3 loop reads CSARGLAGGVGDTQYF. In DNA, the CDR3 is TGCAGTGCTAGAGGACTAGCGGGAGGGGTAGGAGATACGCAGTATTTT.

This clonotype was picked up a small number of times. The chain recombines TRBV12-3 or TRBV12-4 with TRBJ2-6, with D maybe TRBD2 (5 bases). The CDR3 consists of 17 residues. The germline V and J ends were trimmed by 6 bases and 4 bases, with 19 bases remaining between them. The DNA for the CDR3 is TGTGCCAGCAGGGCGGTACATTACACGGGGGGGGCCAACGTCCTGACTTTC. It yields the protein CASRAVHYTGGANVLTF.

In its sample, this clonotype was seen many times. An end of the junction differs from the germline gene, which may be a read error. The chain employs TRBV29-1 and TRBJ2-6, with TRBD1 as a possible D gene (5 bases). CDR3 length equals 16 residues. Looked up from germline, CDR1 is SQVTM and CDR2 is ANQGSEA. The CDR3 sequence: CSVRGVSGSWANVLTF. DNA of the CDR3: TGCAGCGTAAGGGGTGTATCAGGCTCTTGGGCCAACGTCCTGACTTTC.

The chain joins TRBV20-1 to TRBJ1-6, with D perhaps matching TRBD1 (5 bases). The CDR3 loop spans 15 amino acids. The V end was cut by 0 bases, the J end by 10 bases, with 16 bases between. The germline V gene encodes CDR1 DFQATT and CDR2 SNEGSKA (reference sequence). In nucleotides, the CDR3 is TGCAGTGCTAGAGATCGTGGGGGAGAAAGATCACCCCTCCACTTT. This encodes CSARDRGGERSPLHF.

This chain joins TRBV5-1 and TRBJ1-1; 7 positions agree with TRBD1. The CDR3 runs to 14 residues. V dropped 4 bases and J dropped 5; count of bases not matched to a gene: 8. CDR1 is SGHRS, CDR2 YFSETQ, per germline. Here the CDR3 DNA reads TGCGCCAGCAGCGCCGGGACAGTGGAGACTGAAGCTTTCTTT. Its protein product is CASSAGTVETEAFF.

The chain joins TRBV7-3 to TRBJ2-3, with D unclear. The germline V gene has CDR1 SGHTA and CDR2 FQGTGA. The CDR3 runs 14 residues. Trimming pared 4 bases from V and 0 bases from J, leaving 8 bases between. The CDR3 nucleotides are TGTGCCAGCAGCTCCGAGTCCAGCACAGATACGCAGTATTTT. Amino acids: CASSSESSTDTQYF. The full variable domain, its missing parts supplied by reference TRBV7-3 and TRBJ2-3, is GAGVSQTPSNKVTEKGKYVELRCDPISGHTALYWYRQSLGQGPEFLIYFQGTGAADDSGLPNDRFFAVRPEGSVSTLKIQRTERGDSAVYLCASSSESSTDTQYFGPGTRLTVL.

In its sample, this clonotype was seen many times. The chain joins TRBV20-1 to TRBJ2-2; 7 nucleotides match TRBD1. This CDR3 region has 15 residues. Trimming took 5 bases from V and 3 from J; bases not matched to a gene: 9. In germline, CDR1 is DFQATT, CDR2 SNEGSKA (reference sequence). In nucleotides, the CDR3 is TGCAGTGCTGGACCGACAGGGCAACACACCGGGGAGCTGTTTTTT. It codes for CSAGPTGQHTGELFF.

The CDR3 is CASSFNRVNQPQHF. For the CDR3, the DNA is TGTGCCAGCAGTTTTAACAGGGTAAATCAGCCCCAGCATTTT. V usage is TRBV28 and J usage is TRBJ1-5, with a tentative D call TRBD1 (6 bases). The CDR3 sequence is 14 residues long. Between the trimmed V and J ends, which lost 3 bases and 4 bases, there was a span of 10 bases. CDR1 MDHEN and CDR2 SYDVKM come from the germline V gene.

This chain links TRBV15 with TRBJ2-3; 8 bases map to TRBD2. Germline V gives CDR1 LNHNV, CDR2 YYDKDF (reference sequence). V lost 7 bases and J lost 4; bases outside the gene matches: 10. This CDR3 comprises 15 residues. CDR3 sequence reads: CATNTQREWADTQYF. The CDR3, as DNA: TGTGCCACCAACACCCAGCGGGAGTGGGCAGATACGCAGTATTTT.

This clonotype was recorded at least ten times. This sequence joins TRBV5-1 and TRBJ1-3; TRBD1 might be the D (6 bases). The CDR3 consists of 18 residues. V was cut by 0 bases and J by 2 bases, with 18 bases left in between. Germline V CDR1 and CDR2: SGHRS, YFSETQ. The CDR3 loop reads CASSLGDRPATTGNTIYF. The CDR3 nucleotides read TGCGCCAGCAGCTTGGGAGACAGGCCCGCTACTACTGGAAACACCATATATTTT.

The chain carries TRBV6-2 or TRBV6-3 and TRBJ2-7; 12 bases agree with TRBD2. The length of the CDR3 is 15 residues. The ends lost 2 bases at V and 7 bases at J; junction bases unmatched: 6. Germline V CDR1 and CDR2: MNHEY, SVGEGT. The CDR3 region has the DNA TGTGCCAGCAGTTACCTAAGACTAGCGGGAGATGAGCAGTACTTC. Translation gives CASSYLRLAGDEQYF.

The chain carries TRBV24-1 and TRBJ1-2, with D perhaps matching TRBD1 (5 bases). The V and J ends lost 12 bases and 6 bases respectively, with 16 bases between them. The CDR3 sequence is 12 residues long. The germline V gene has CDR1 KGHDR and CDR2 SFDVKD. CDR3 sequence: CAVEQGTDGYTF. In nucleotides, the CDR3 is TGTGCCGTCGAGCAGGGTACTGATGGCTACACCTTC.

The sample holds a few counts of this clonotype. V and J are TRBV5-6 and TRBJ2-1; 8 bases line up with TRBD1. Unmatched junction bases numbered 14, after V lost 4 bases and J lost 8 bases. Germline CDR1 reads SGHDT; CDR2 reads YYEEEE. The CDR3 has 16 amino acids. CDR3 coding DNA: TGTGCCAGCAGCCTGGGGGGCAGGGGGCTTTCGGATGAGCAGTTCTTC. Its translation is CASSLGGRGLSDEQFF.

This chain links TRBV30 with TRBJ1-2; D not certain. This CDR3 has 11 amino acids. Looked up from germline, CDR1 is GTSNPN and CDR2 is SVGIG (reference sequence). V was clipped by 1 base and J by 2 bases, with 2 bases between them. In nucleotides, the CDR3 is TGTGCCTGGAGTGGGAACTATGGCTACACCTTC. Translated: CAWSGNYGYTF.

The chain recombines TRBV9 with TRBJ2-1; no definite D call. The CDR3 contains 14 residues. Trimming took off 0 bases at V and 4 bases at J, with 8 bases between the two ends. The V gene's germline CDR1 is SGDLS and CDR2 YYNGEE. CDR3 sequence: CASSVEGVYNEQFF. CDR3 DNA: TGTGCCAGCAGCGTAGAGGGCGTTTACAATGAGCAGTTCTTC. Variable domain in full (rest from reference TRBV9 and TRBJ2-1): DSGVTQTPKHLITATGQRVTLRCSPRSGDLSVYWYQQSLDQGLQFLIQYYNGEERAKGNILERFSAQQFPDLHSELNLSSLELGDSALYFCASSVEGVYNEQFFGPGTRLTVL.

The CDR3 region is CASGHRGNTEAFF. In DNA, the CDR3 is TGTGCCAGTGGTCACAGGGGAAACACTGAAGCTTTCTTT. The chain joins TRBV19 to TRBJ1-1, with 7 bases that match TRBD1. The germline V gene has CDR1 LNHDA and CDR2 SQIVND (reference sequence). After removal of 8 bases from V and 2 bases from J, the junction contained 5 bases not matched to a gene. This CDR3 region has 13 residues.

The sample holds a few counts of this clonotype. The chain carries TRBV7-9 and TRBJ1-2, with D possibly TRBD1 on 6 matching bases. CDR3 size: 14 residues. V dropped 5 bases and J dropped 5 bases, with 15 bases sitting between them. Germline V gene sequence: CDR1 SEHNR, CDR2 FQNEAQ (reference sequence). The CDR3 reads CASSDAFRGYGYTF. In DNA form, the CDR3 reads TGTGCCAGCAGCGACGCCTTTAGGGGGTATGGCTACACCTTC.

The rearrangement joins TRBV14 to TRBJ2-7, with TRBD1 identical over 7 bases. With 4 bases clipped from V and 5 bases from J, the junction kept 11 bases outside the gene matches. This CDR3 has 15 amino acids. The germline gives CDR1 SGHDN, CDR2 FVKESK. CDR3 protein: CASSPRDSGKNEQYF. CDR3 nucleotides: TGTGCCAGCAGCCCCCGGGACAGTGGAAAGAACGAGCAGTACTTC.

The sample holds many counts of this clonotype. This sequence joins TRBV9 and TRBJ2-7, with 8 bases identical to TRBD2. The trim removed 2 bases at V and 6 bases at J, leaving 7 bases unmatched. Germline-derived CDR1 and CDR2 are SGDLS and YYNGEE. The CDR3 covers 14 residues. CDR3 protein: CASSVSGGLVEQYF. For the CDR3, the DNA is TGTGCCAGCAGCGTCTCGGGAGGGCTAGTCGAGCAGTACTTC. The full variable domain, its missing parts supplied by reference TRBV9 and TRBJ2-7, is DSGVTQTPKHLITATGQRVTLRCSPRSGDLSVYWYQQSLDQGLQFLIQYYNGEERAKGNILERFSAQQFPDLHSELNLSSLELGDSALYFCASSVSGGLVEQYFGPGTRLTVT.

This chain uses TRBV5-6 with TRBJ2-7, with D possibly TRBD2 on 5 matching bases. With 3 bases removed from V and 4 bases from J, the gap between germline ends came to 26 bases. CDR1 is SGHDT, CDR2 YYEEEE, per germline. There are 18 residues in the CDR3. The CDR3 loop reads CASSCPGLSYNFRYEQYF. For the CDR3, the DNA is TGTGCCAGCAGCTGCCCTGGACTCAGCTATAACTTTCGGTACGAGCAGTACTTC.

This clonotype has at least ten counts. The chain links TRBV25-1 to TRBJ2-7; 9 bases line up with TRBD2. This CDR3 is built from 15 residues. Per germline, CDR1 MGHDK and CDR2 SYGVNS. Trimming took 7 bases from V and 4 from J; bases not matched to a gene: 11. CDR3 nucleotide sequence: TGTGCCAGCATGGGTTCGGCGGGAGGGGAGTACGAGCAGTACTTC. It translates to CASMGSAGGEYEQYF.

This clonotype was found a few times. The J gene is TRBJ2-7, the V gene TRBV7-9, with D perhaps being TRBD1 or TRBD2 (5 bases each). CDR1 is SEHNR, CDR2 FQNEAQ, per germline (reference sequence). CDR3 length equals 12 residues. Trimming stripped 2 bases from V and 5 bases from J, with 7 bases between. CDR3 loop: CASSLMGDEQYF. For the CDR3, the DNA is TGTGCCAGCAGCTTAATGGGGGACGAGCAGTACTTC.

V is TRBV7-9 and J is TRBJ1-2; weak D call: TRBD1 (6 bases). This CDR3 spans 12 amino acids. CDR1 and CDR2 from the germline V gene are SEHNR and FQNEAQ (reference sequence). With 4 bases removed from V and 6 bases from J, the gap between germline ends came to 9 bases. DNA for the CDR3: TGTGCCAGCAGCTCGGACAGAGATGGCTACACCTTC. Translation: CASSSDRDGYTF. The whole variable domain, filled in from reference TRBV7-9 and TRBJ1-2, reads DTGVSQNPRHKITKRGQNVTFRCDPISEHNRLYWYRQTLGQGPEFLTYFQNEAQLEKSRLLSDRFSAERPKGSFSTLEIQRTEQGDSAMYLCASSSDRDGYTFGSGTRLTVV.

This clonotype came up a few times. V usage is TRBV7-2 and J usage is TRBJ2-2; a possible D gene is TRBD2 (6 bases). Trimming left V 5 bases short and J 1 base short, with 11 bases between. Per germline, CDR1 SGHTA and CDR2 FQGNSA. The CDR3 has 15 residues. The CDR3 DNA follows: TGTGCCAGCAGCGCCAGACTAGTGAACACCGGGGAGCTGTTTTTT. Translating it yields CASSARLVNTGELFF. Looking up the rest from reference TRBV7-2 and TRBJ2-2 gives the full variable domain: GAGVSQSPSNKVTEKGKDVELRCDPISGHTALYWYRQSLGQGLEFLIYFQGNSAPDKSGLPSDRFSAERTGGSVSTLTIQRTQQEDSAVYLCASSARLVNTGELFFGEGSRLTVL.